The 5 T cell receptor beta chains below all came from one sample that was sequenced in a study of blood T cell repertoires in COVID-19. Profiling relied on immunoSEQ multiplex PCR, and the TCRdb table lists in-frame clones only, not all of them. The sample has under 100,000 clones, around 87% seen once. The specimen was peripheral blood. The receptors were sampled from a human donor in a cohort sampled during active COVID-19.

The chain joins TRBV29-1 to TRBJ1-2; D call uncertain. Trimming took off 7 bases at V and 8 bases at J, with 17 bases between the two ends. This CDR3 region has 12 residues. CDR1 SQVTM and CDR2 ANQGSEA come from the germline V gene. The CDR3 protein is CSGVGVLGGYTF. The CDR3 DNA reads TGCAGCGGGGTTGGAGTCCTCGGAGGCTACACCTTC.

J is TRBJ2-3 and V is TRBV3-1 (or the pseudogene TRBV3-2), with 8 bases identical to TRBD1. V shed 3 bases and J 1 base; nucleotides not matched to a gene: 6. The CDR3 runs 16 residues. CDR1 LGHDT and CDR2 YNNKEL come from the germline V gene (reference sequence). This CDR3 reads CASSQPQGAGTDTQYF. Written as DNA, the CDR3 is TGTGCCAGCAGCCAGCCCCAGGGGGCGGGCACAGATACGCAGTATTTT.

V and J are TRBV28 and TRBJ1-1; TRBD1 agrees at 8 bases. CDR3 length: 16 residues. V shed 8 bases and J 1 base; nucleotides not matched to a gene: 12. Germline V gene data show CDR1 as MDHEN and CDR2 as SYDVKM. CDR3 sequence (DNA): TGTGCCAGCCGCGTGTACGGACAGGGATCGAACACTGAAGCTTTCTTT. It yields the protein CASRVYGQGSNTEAFF.

The chain uses TRBV3-1 (or the pseudogene TRBV3-2) and TRBJ2-5; 11 bases agree with TRBD1. CDR1 LGHDT and CDR2 YNNKEL come from the germline V gene (reference sequence). V lost 8 bases and J lost 5; bases outside the gene matches: 10. The CDR3 is 15 residues long. This CDR3 reads CASGQVGQGGETQYF. The DNA of the CDR3 is TGTGCCAGCGGTCAAGTGGGACAGGGGGGGGAGACCCAGTACTTC.

The chain employs TRBV5-1 and TRBJ2-5; D gene uncertain. The CDR3 contains 13 residues. Germline V gives CDR1 SGHRS, CDR2 YFSETQ. The ends were cut back, 4 bases at V and 4 bases at J, with 11 bases in the middle. In DNA, the CDR3 is TGCGCCAGCAGCAGTTCTACCCCAGAGACCCAGTACTTC. It codes for CASSSSTPETQYF.